This T cell receptor beta chain was profiled in a study of shared clonotypes between healthy human individuals. Original analysis: Because ImmunoSEQ provided only junction sequences with no quality scores, the filtering differed. Assay used: immunoSEQ multiplex PCR; TCRdb lists only in-frame clones, some missing. That table supplies the V and J calls and clone size; D and trimming were determined from the DNA. The table has about 1 million clones, under 80% seen once. This CDR3 region has 17 residues. Germline lookup yields CDR1 MGHRA and CDR2 YSYEKL. V lost 0 bases, J lost 4 bases, and 13 bases lay in between. Within Nashville, Tennessee resided all donors, each a Caucasian adult.

Specimen: memory CD4+ T cells sorted from blood. Subset meaning: CD45RA-negative fraction. J is TRBJ1-6 and V is TRBV4-1, with a tentative D call TRBD1 (5 bases). This sequence originates from a man aged 18 to 29 in good health. CDR3: CASSQDPPRGYNSPLHF. CDR3 bases: TGCGCCAGCAGCCAAGATCCCCCTAGGGGTTATAATTCACCCCTCCACTTT.